The 21 T cell receptor beta chains below come from one sample, sequenced in a study of regulatory T cells in long-lasting Graves disease (dated by TCRdb to the early 2020s). According to the study, the label for this sample's time point signals: newly diagnosed GD, antithyroid drugs for less than 3 months. For both TCR sequencing and RNA sequencing, RNA was extracted from PBMCs in TRIzol. Library prep was done by multiplex PCR. These reads were obtained on an Illumina HiSeq 4000. TCR beta libraries were built with iRepertoire HTBI primers and Arm-PCR amplification of CDR3 regions. In TCRdb, the public reads were trimmed at Q25 with fastp and aligned with MiXCR, with productive beta chains retained. Rows with one shared CDR3 protein collapse into an entry with the most common genes and DNA. The sample table contains a few hundred thousand distinct CDR3 sequences; only one count was recorded for around 20% of them. Around 14% of the sample goes to the ten largest clones.

The sample consisted of peripheral blood mononuclear cells (PBMCs), taken at new diagnosis, from a patient treated with antithyroid drugs. These receptors were obtained from a female donor with Graves disease.

This clonotype was counted at least ten times. This chain connects TRBV10-1 to TRBJ1-1; no firm D call. CDR3 length: 13 amino acids. Germline CDR1 is WNHNN and CDR2 is SYGVQD (reference sequence). Trimming pared 4 bases from V and 2 bases from J, leaving 8 bases between. The CDR3 DNA follows: TGCGCCAGCAGTGCTCTAGATAACACTGAAGCTTTCTTT. Translated, it gives CASSALDNTEAFF.

This clonotype was seen repeatedly, ten times or more. The rearrangement links TRBV24-1 to TRBJ2-1; D call uncertain. V lost 5 bases and J 7 bases, leaving 11 bases between the germline ends. Germline CDR1 and CDR2: KGHDR and SFDVKD. The CDR3 consists of 13 residues. The CDR3 spells CATSGSVRNEQFF. Written as DNA, the CDR3 is TGTGCCACCAGTGGGTCAGTTCGAAATGAGCAGTTCTTC.

This clonotype has more than one count but fewer than ten. The chain recombines TRBV20-1 with TRBJ1-6; D uncertain. Germline CDR1 reads DFQATT; CDR2 reads SNEGSKA (reference sequence). CDR3 size: 12 residues. Trimming cost V 0 bases and J 12 bases, with 9 bases left between them. The CDR3 DNA follows: TGCAGTGCTAGAGAAAACACTAAACCCCTCCACTTT. Its translation is CSARENTKPLHF.

This clonotype was detected a few times. The rearrangement joins TRBV18 to TRBJ2-7; D uncertain. Germline CDR1 reads KGHSH; CDR2 reads LQKENI. The V gene lost 6 bases and the J gene lost 1 base, with 10 bases spanning the gap. CDR3 size: 13 residues. The CDR3 reads CASSRQDSYEQYF. CDR3 DNA: TGTGCCAGCTCCCGGCAGGATTCCTACGAGCAGTACTTC.

This clonotype was counted a few times. With a much larger clone just one base away, this may be a read error. The chain is built from TRBV11-3 and TRBJ2-2; 7 positions match TRBD1. The CDR3 has 15 amino acids. Germline CDR1 is SGHNT and CDR2 is YENEEA. After removal of 4 bases from V and 6 bases from J, the junction contained 8 bases not matched to a gene. In DNA form, the CDR3 reads TGTGCCAGCAGCTCCAAACAGGGGAGAGCCGGGGAGCTGTTTTTT. Encoded protein: CASSSKQGRAGELFF.

This clonotype was seen a handful of times. The chain links TRBV9 to TRBJ2-3, with D perhaps matching TRBD1 or TRBD2 (5 bases each). Germline V CDR1 and CDR2: SGDLS, YYNGEE. The length of the CDR3 is 14 residues. Trimming removed 0 bases at V and 3 bases at J, with 8 bases between. CDR3 protein: CASSVGWGTDTQYF. In DNA, the CDR3 is TGTGCCAGCAGCGTAGGGTGGGGGACAGATACGCAGTATTTT. The variable domain in full, with the rest retrieved from reference TRBV9 and TRBJ2-3, is DSGVTQTPKHLITATGQRVTLRCSPRSGDLSVYWYQQSLDQGLQFLIQYYNGEERAKGNILERFSAQQFPDLHSELNLSSLELGDSALYFCASSVGWGTDTQYFGPGTRLTVL.

The rearrangement links TRBV5-4 to TRBJ2-3; TRBD2 matches at 9 bases. The CDR3 runs 16 residues. Unmatched junction bases numbered 6, after V lost 0 bases and J lost 4 bases. Germline values: CDR1 SGHNT, CDR2 YYREEE (reference sequence). CDR3 DNA: TGTGCCAGCAGCTTGGTTGGTCTAGCGGGATCAGATACGCAGTATTTT. Translation: CASSLVGLAGSDTQYF.

The genes are TRBV7-9 and TRBJ1-3; 8 nucleotides match TRBD1. CDR1 and CDR2 from the germline V gene are SEHNR and FQNEAQ (reference sequence). The CDR3 runs 16 residues. J lost 2 bases, V lost 4 bases, and 7 bases had no gene match. For the CDR3, the DNA is TGTGCCAGCAGCTCCTGGACAGGGACGACTGGAAACACCATATATTTT. Residues: CASSSWTGTTGNTIYF. Supplemented by reference TRBV7-9 and TRBJ1-3, the full variable domain reads DTGVSQNPRHKITKRGQNVTFRCDPISEHNRLYWYRQTLGQGPEFLTYFQNEAQLEKSRLLSDRFSAERPKGSFSTLEIQRTEQGDSAMYLCASSSWTGTTGNTIYFGEGSWLTVV.

In its sample, this clonotype was seen a few times. V gene TRBV4-2 combines with J gene TRBJ2-1; possibly TRBD1 or TRBD2 for D (6 bases each). Germline loops: CDR1 LGHNA, CDR2 YNFKEQ. V was pared by 0 bases and J by 7 bases, with 16 bases between. The CDR3 sequence is 16 residues long. For the CDR3, the DNA is TGTGCCAGCAGCCAAGATCTCCTAGGAGGGGGTAATGAGCAGTTCTTC. It codes for CASSQDLLGGGNEQFF.

This clonotype was seen many times. The CDR3, as DNA: TGTGCCAGCAGATCTATAGCGCTGGCGTCGGAGACCCAGTACTTC. It yields the protein CASRSIALASETQYF. J is TRBJ2-5 and V is TRBV6-1; possible D gene TRBD2, 5 bases. This CDR3 contains 15 residues. The ends were cut back, 6 bases at V and 5 bases at J, with 19 bases in the middle. Germline CDR1 and CDR2: MNHNS and SASEGT.

This clonotype was counted many times. The chain combines TRBV2 with TRBJ2-1, with TRBD2 matching over 7 bases. Germline trimming cut 2 bases from V and 7 bases from J; bases unmatched to any gene: 5. The germline V gene encodes CDR1 SNHLY and CDR2 FYNNEI. This CDR3 has 14 amino acids. The CDR3 spells CASSEREGGNEQFF. The CDR3, as DNA: TGTGCCAGCAGTGAAAGGGAGGGCGGGAATGAGCAGTTCTTC.

J is TRBJ1-1 and V is TRBV12-3 or TRBV12-4; D call uncertain. The CDR3 extends over 13 amino acids. Trimming pared 4 bases from V and 0 bases from J, leaving 6 bases between. For the CDR3, the DNA is TGTGCCAGCAGTTCGACTATGAACACTGAAGCTTTCTTT. Translated: CASSSTMNTEAFF.

This clonotype was seen repeatedly, ten times or more. V is TRBV12-3 or TRBV12-4 and J is TRBJ2-3, with TRBD2 identical over 9 bases. Unmatched junction bases numbered 7, after V lost 3 bases and J lost 6 bases. This CDR3 is 15 amino acids long. The CDR3 DNA is TGTGCCAGCAGTTTGGGGCGGGGGGGCCTGGATACGCAGTATTTT. Its protein product is CASSLGRGGLDTQYF.

This clonotype has ten or more counts. The V gene is TRBV11-2, the J gene TRBJ2-5, with no clear D. Germline lookup yields CDR1 SGHAT and CDR2 FQNNGV. Trimming shortened V by 1 base and J by 5 bases, and 8 bases separated the two germline ends. The CDR3 is 13 amino acids. The CDR3 DNA reads as TGTGCCAGCAGCTTAGGAACTGGGGAGACCCAGTACTTC. Its protein is CASSLGTGETQYF.

J is TRBJ2-5 and V is TRBV7-2; D possibly corresponds to TRBD2 (5 bases). There are 13 residues in the CDR3. The V and J ends lost 3 bases and 0 bases respectively, with 5 bases between them. The germline V gene encodes CDR1 SGHTA and CDR2 FQGNSA. In nucleotides, the CDR3 is TGTGCCAGCAGCTTCGGGGACCAAGAGACCCAGTACTTC. Translating gives CASSFGDQETQYF.

Points on this clonotype: It differs at one base from a far larger clone, so likely a read error. This chain joins TRBV7-2 and TRBJ2-1, with 7 bases that match TRBD1. CDR3 length equals 14 residues. Germline lookup yields CDR1 SGHTA and CDR2 FQGNSA. Trimming at V came to 7 bases and at J to 8 bases, leaving 11 bases not matched to a gene. Here the CDR3 DNA reads TGTGCCAGCACCCCGACAGGGTTGAAGGATGAGCAGTTCTTC. It encodes CASTPTGLKDEQFF.

As concerns this clonotype: This may arise from a read error, as a much more abundant clone is one base away. This sequence joins TRBV6-5 and TRBJ1-1; D is uncertain. This CDR3 is built from 15 residues. From germline, CDR1 is MNHEY and CDR2 SVGAGI. CDR3 DNA sequence: TGTGCCAGCAGTTACGTAGGGTCGAGGAACACTGAAGCTTCCTTT. This encodes CASSYVGSRNTEASF.

The gene calls are TRBV4-2 and TRBJ2-3, with a tentative D call TRBD2 (6 bases). The V and J ends lost 2 bases and 2 bases respectively, with 11 bases between them. The CDR3 is 15 amino acids. The germline gives CDR1 LGHNA, CDR2 YNFKEQ. CDR3 in DNA: TGTGCCAGCAGCCAAACCCGGGAGCCCACAGATACGCAGTATTTT. Its protein product is CASSQTREPTDTQYF.

This clonotype was seen only a few times. This chain links TRBV20-1 with TRBJ2-6; D possibly corresponds to TRBD1 (5 bases). CDR3 size: 18 residues. Germline values: CDR1 DFQATT, CDR2 SNEGSKA (reference sequence). V was pared by 0 bases and J by 3 bases, with 18 bases between. The CDR3 DNA reads as TGCAGTGCTAGAGATAGTTCAGGGAAAGGGATTGGGGCCAACGTCCTGACTTTC. Translating it yields CSARDSSGKGIGANVLTF.

The chain recombines TRBV7-8 with TRBJ2-4; the D gene is possibly TRBD2 (5 bases). The CDR3 contains 13 residues. Trimming removed 5 bases at V and 5 bases at J, with 10 bases between. The V gene's germline CDR1 is SGHVS and CDR2 FQNEAQ. Here the CDR3 reads CASSPGWENIQYF. For the CDR3, the DNA is TGTGCCAGCAGCCCGGGGTGGGAAAACATTCAGTACTTC. Using reference TRBV7-8 and TRBJ2-4 for the parts outside the CDR3, the full variable domain is GAGVSQSPRYKVAKRGQDVALRCDPISGHVSLFWYQQALGQGPEFLTYFQNEAQLDKSGLPSDRFFAERPEGSVSTLKIQRTQQEDSAVYLCASSPGWENIQYFGAGTRLSVL.

The genes are TRBV5-1 and TRBJ1-1; the D gene is possibly TRBD1 (5 bases). V lost 0 bases to trimming and J lost 3 bases, with 9 bases between them. Per the germline V gene, CDR1 is SGHRS and CDR2 is YFSETQ. There are 14 residues in the CDR3. The CDR3 nucleotides are TGCGCCAGCAGCTTGGGGGGGGGGGACACTGAAGCTTTCTTT. It specifies CASSLGGGDTEAFF.